The 20 T cell receptor beta chains given below trace back to one sample, sequenced in a study of OX40 agonist ivuxolimab in advanced cancers. Clones were read by immunoSEQ multiplex PCR, and TCRdb kept only the in-frame ones, dropping some. The data show 70,000 or so clones, 90% to 95% seen once. The input for sequencing was CD4+ or CD8+ T cells sorted from blood, taken in a trial of the OX40 agonist ivuxolimab. The receptors derive from an adult with an advanced solid tumor such as melanoma, head and neck, liver or kidney cancer.

This clone has just one count. The chain uses TRBV6-6 and TRBJ2-1, with 10 bases identical to TRBD2. The J segment lost 8 bases and the V segment lost 2 bases, leaving 6 bases of the junction unmatched. The CDR3 loop spans 15 amino acids. The germline V gene encodes CDR1 MNHNY and CDR2 SVGAGI (reference sequence). The CDR3 region is CASSYRLAGVDEQFF. The CDR3 bases are TGTGCCAGCAGTTACAGGCTAGCGGGAGTGGATGAGCAGTTCTTC.

This chain connects TRBV13 to TRBJ1-2; no clear D. Germline V CDR1 and CDR2: PRHDT, FYEKMQ (reference sequence). V shed 3 bases and J shed 8 bases, with 13 bases lying between them. The CDR3 consists of 13 residues. For the CDR3, the DNA is TGTGCCAGCAGCTTTTCGGGGATCCCGGGCTACACCTTC. Translating it yields CASSFSGIPGYTF.

The gene calls are TRBV19 and TRBJ1-2, with no clear D. The CDR3 is 12 residues long. V was trimmed by 7 bases and J by 8 bases, leaving 14 bases between them. The germline CDR1 and CDR2 sequences are LNHDA and SQIVND (reference sequence). The CDR3 reads CASKAGGYGYTF. The CDR3 coding sequence is TGTGCCAGTAAGGCGGGAGGGTACGGCTACACCTTC.

The rearrangement uses TRBV7-2 and TRBJ2-7; 11 bases align to TRBD2. CDR1 SGHTA and CDR2 FQGNSA come from the germline V gene. The CDR3 runs to 14 residues. V was clipped by 8 bases and J by 5 bases; unmatched bases: 8. The CDR3: CASGASSGRNEQYF. The CDR3 DNA reads as TGTGCCAGCGGGGCCTCTAGCGGGAGGAACGAGCAGTACTTC.

The chain joins TRBV7-9 to TRBJ2-2, with no clear D. Germline CDR1 reads SEHNR; CDR2 reads FQNEAQ (reference sequence). This CDR3 has 14 amino acids. Trimming shortened V by 5 bases and J by 1 base, and 8 bases separated the two germline ends. The CDR3 is CASSLTQNTGELFF. The CDR3 DNA follows: TGTGCCAGCAGCCTAACACAGAACACCGGGGAGCTGTTTTTT.

The V call is TRBV9, the J call TRBJ2-3; D is possibly TRBD1 (5 bases). Germline values: CDR1 SGDLS, CDR2 YYNGEE. The V end lost 0 bases, the J end lost 6 bases, and 8 bases lay between the germline ends. The CDR3 totals 13 residues. The DNA of the CDR3 is TGTGCCAGCAGCGTAGACAGGCCGGATACGCAGTATTTT. This sequence encodes CASSVDRPDTQYF.

The chain uses TRBV5-5 and TRBJ1-5; D not certain. Looked up from germline, CDR1 is SGHKS and CDR2 is YYEKEE (reference sequence). V gave up 0 bases and J gave up 4 bases, with 11 bases separating them. CDR3 length: 15 amino acids. The CDR3 sequence: CASSLESQLNQPQHF. The CDR3 nucleotides are TGTGCCAGCAGCTTGGAGAGTCAGCTAAATCAGCCCCAGCATTTT.

This clone has just one count. This chain links TRBV10-3 with TRBJ1-2; 8 nucleotides match TRBD1. The junction had 11 bases not matched to a gene; V was cut back by 6 bases and J by 5 bases. The CDR3 consists of 15 residues. CDR1 is ENHRY and CDR2 is SYGVKD in the germline V gene. In DNA form, the CDR3 reads TGTGCCATCAGAGCCGGGACAGGACTCACTTATGGCTACACCTTC. This sequence encodes CAIRAGTGLTYGYTF.

The chain couples TRBV7-8 to TRBJ1-2, with D possibly matching TRBD1 (6 bases). The CDR3 contains 17 residues. Trimming took 1 base from V and 0 from J, leaving 15 bases between them. CDR1 and CDR2 from the germline V gene are SGHVS and FQNEAQ. DNA of the CDR3: TGTGCCAGCAGCTTAGTAACAGGGACTATCCCTAACTATGGCTACACCTTC. It yields the protein CASSLVTGTIPNYGYTF.

The chain recombines TRBV19 with TRBJ2-7; TRBD2 agrees at 13 bases. J was trimmed by 2 bases and V by 10 bases; bases with no gene match: 5. The CDR3 runs 14 residues. Germline V gene sequence: CDR1 LNHDA, CDR2 SQIVND (reference sequence). CDR3 nucleotides: TGTGCCACCACGACTAGCGGGAGGACCTACGAGCAGTACTTC. The encoded protein is CATTTSGRTYEQYF.

With regard to this clone: Other DNA sequences from this sample encode an identical CDR3 as well. The rearrangement joins TRBV9 to TRBJ2-5; D gene ambiguous. V gave up 0 bases and J gave up 1 base, with 7 bases separating them. Germline V gene sequence: CDR1 SGDLS, CDR2 YYNGEE. The CDR3 is made up of 14 amino acids. The CDR3 DNA follows: TGTGCCAGCAGCGTAGATGTGGGCCAAGAGACCCAGTACTTC. It specifies CASSVDVGQETQYF.

In its sample, this clone was seen once. The chain uses TRBV20-1 and TRBJ2-5; D remains unclear. The V gene lost 2 bases and the J gene lost 4 bases, with 2 bases spanning the gap. The germline V gene encodes CDR1 DFQATT and CDR2 SNEGSKA (reference sequence). This CDR3 has 10 residues. DNA of the CDR3: TGCAGTGCTAGAACAGAGACCCAGTACTTC. Amino acid sequence: CSARTETQYF.

This chain links TRBV7-9 with TRBJ1-4; 7 bases line up with TRBD1. Germline CDR1 reads SEHNR; CDR2 reads FQNEAQ (reference sequence). The CDR3 covers 14 residues. V gave up 0 bases and J gave up 7 bases; unmatched junction bases: 2. The CDR3 DNA reads TGTGCCAGCAGCTTAGCAGGGGGCAGTGAAAAACTGTTTTTT. This gives the protein CASSLAGGSEKLFF.

On this clone: Relative to the germline gene, one junction end is altered; a read error may explain this. This chain connects TRBV30 to TRBJ2-5; D is unclear. The CDR3 contains 8 residues. Germline CDR1 reads GTSNPN; CDR2 reads SVGIG (reference sequence). The CDR3 nucleotides are TGTGCCTGGGGGATAGGACACTTC. Translating it yields CAWGIGHF.

The genes are TRBV5-8 and TRBJ2-1, with D tentatively TRBD2 (5 bases). CDR1 SGHTS and CDR2 YDEGEE come from the germline V gene. The CDR3 has 17 amino acids. With 0 bases removed from V and 8 bases from J, the gap between germline ends came to 21 bases. CDR3 bases: TGTGCCAGCAGCTTGGCAATAGCGATACGAGTGGTCCATGAGCAGTTCTTC. Translating it yields CASSLAIAIRVVHEQFF.

The rearrangement uses TRBV25-1 and TRBJ2-2; D is unresolved. The CDR3 covers 15 residues. Between the trimmed V and J ends, which lost 4 bases and 1 base, there was a span of 10 bases. Germline CDR1 reads MGHDK; CDR2 reads SYGVNS. Written as DNA, the CDR3 is TGTGCCAGCAGTGTAGGATGGGGGAACACCGGGGAGCTGTTTTTT. It specifies CASSVGWGNTGELFF.

The chain couples TRBV5-4 to TRBJ2-3, with TRBD1 matching 12 bases. V shed 5 bases, J shed 4 bases, and the junction held 5 bases outside the gene matches. The CDR3 spans 15 residues. Germline CDR1 SGHNT, CDR2 YYREEE (reference sequence). CDR3 protein: CASSRDRGHSDTQYF. The CDR3 region has the DNA TGTGCCAGCAGTAGGGACAGGGGGCATTCAGATACGCAGTATTTT.

V and J are TRBV5-8 and TRBJ2-2; D uncertain. The V gene lost 2 bases and the J gene lost 0 bases, with 11 bases spanning the gap. In germline, CDR1 is SGHTS, CDR2 YDEGEE. The CDR3 runs 16 residues. The DNA of the CDR3 is TGTGCCAGCAGCTTCTGGTCTGGGGCGAACACCGGGGAGCTGTTTTTT. Its translation is CASSFWSGANTGELFF.

The chain employs TRBV5-8 and TRBJ1-1; no definite D call. The CDR3 contains 13 residues. Trimming cost V 4 bases and J 1 base, with 8 bases left between them. The germline V gene has CDR1 SGHTS and CDR2 YDEGEE. CDR3 nucleotides: TGTGCCAGCAGCGTGGACTGGAACACTGAAGCTTTCTTT. Protein sequence: CASSVDWNTEAFF.

This sequence joins TRBV11-2 and TRBJ1-5; 8 bases agree with TRBD1. Germline CDR1 reads SGHAT; CDR2 reads FQNNGV. The trim removed 1 base at V and 5 bases at J, leaving 4 bases unmatched. The CDR3 covers 15 residues. The CDR3 DNA reads TGTGCCAGCAGCTTAGGGCAGGGGGCGCATCAGCCCCAGCATTTT. Translation gives CASSLGQGAHQPQHF.